The entry that follows covers one T cell receptor beta chain sequence. Its antigen is currently unknown. Libraries were prepared by immunoSEQ multiplex PCR; TCRdb keeps only in-frame clonotypes and omits some of them. This repertoire shows 440,000 or so clones, less than 95% found once; its top ten account for approximately 4.5%. This record belongs to a study of Ad26.COV2.S vaccination and SARS-CoV-2 variants. General study points: Compared with placebo recipients, vaccine recipients had higher spike-specific TCR breadth.

As to treatment: some 19 received Ad26.COV2.S at low or high dose, single or two shots; 5 received placebo; per-sample allocation not given. The samples were gathered on day 63 after the first injection of vaccine or placebo. Germline assignment: CDR1 LNHDA and CDR2 SQIVND (reference sequence). V lost 3 bases and J 3 bases, leaving 12 bases between the germline ends. CDR3 length equals 15 residues. This clonotype was obtained from a person aged 18 to 65 who received the Ad26.COV2.S COVID-19 vaccine or a placebo. The specimen comprised peripheral blood, sampled in a trial of Ad26.COV2.S vaccine versus placebo. The chain joins TRBV19 to TRBJ1-5; tentatively, D is TRBD1 (6 bases). The CDR3 sequence is CASSIGGQNNQPQHF. Here the CDR3 DNA reads TGTGCCAGTAGTATTGGAGGACAGAACAATCAGCCCCAGCATTTT. Drawing the rest from reference TRBV19 and TRBJ1-5, the complete variable domain is DGGITQSPKYLFRKEGQNVTLSCEQNLNHDAMYWYRQDPGQGLRLIYYSQIVNDFQKGDIAEGYSVSREKKESFPLTVTSAQKNPTAFYLCASSIGGQNNQPQHFGDGTRLSIL.